This T cell receptor (beta chain) appears in the sequencing data of a study of PD-L1 blockade in urothelial cancer. The overall study: Prior regimens of chemotherapy numbered 0 to 3 per patient. Study conclusions and caveats: Prediction of better survival came from below-median pretreatment blood TCR clonality.

Time point defined: peripheral blood 6 weeks after treatment start. Comments on this clone: Its antigen is still unknown.

This CDR3 is 16 amino acids long. With 6 bases clipped from V and 2 bases from J, the junction kept 7 bases outside the gene matches. CDR1 SQVTM and CDR2 ANQGSEA come from the germline V gene. Repertoires were generated with immunoSEQ multiplex PCR, while TCRdb's copy carries only in-frame clones and drops some. The sample lists about 50,000 clones, about 90% occurring once. The sequence came from a man aged 60 to 69 with urothelial cancer. This sequence joins TRBV29-1 and TRBJ2-6; 10 nucleotides agree with TRBD1. Sequenced here: PBMCs, sampled around atezolizumab (anti-PD-L1) treatment. This chain's CDR3 is CSVLPGTGAGANVLTF. In DNA, the CDR3 is TGCAGCGTCTTACCCGGGACAGGGGCTGGGGCCAACGTCCTGACTTTC. Based on the CDR3 plus reference TRBV29-1 and TRBJ2-6, the full variable domain is SAVISQKPSRDICQRGTSLTIQCQVDSQVTMMFWYRQQPGQSLTLIATANQGSEATYESGFVIDKFPISRPNLTFSTLTVSNMSPEDSSIYLCSVLPGTGAGANVLTFGAGSRLTVL.